The entry below describes one T cell receptor beta chain. This sample was included in a study of response to subunit inactivated influenza vaccine. TCRdb redid the calling of the RT-PCR reads with MiXCR, one entry per CDR3 protein. This table holds over 150,000 distinct CDR3 sequences, approximately 12% found once. The V end was cut by 4 bases, the J end by 6 bases, with 20 bases between. CDR1 is MDHEN and CDR2 is SYDVKM in the germline V gene. CDR3 length: 16 residues. The receptor comes from a man aged 45-69 years who received an inactivated influenza vaccine. The genes are TRBV28 and TRBJ2-3; unclear D gene. This material consisted of CD8+ T cells sorted from PBMCs, taken about 23 months after vaccination. CDR3 sequence (DNA): TGTGCCAGCAGTTCCGGCTCAGGTATCTCCGGGGATACGCAGTATTTT. Translating gives CASSSGSGISGDTQYF.